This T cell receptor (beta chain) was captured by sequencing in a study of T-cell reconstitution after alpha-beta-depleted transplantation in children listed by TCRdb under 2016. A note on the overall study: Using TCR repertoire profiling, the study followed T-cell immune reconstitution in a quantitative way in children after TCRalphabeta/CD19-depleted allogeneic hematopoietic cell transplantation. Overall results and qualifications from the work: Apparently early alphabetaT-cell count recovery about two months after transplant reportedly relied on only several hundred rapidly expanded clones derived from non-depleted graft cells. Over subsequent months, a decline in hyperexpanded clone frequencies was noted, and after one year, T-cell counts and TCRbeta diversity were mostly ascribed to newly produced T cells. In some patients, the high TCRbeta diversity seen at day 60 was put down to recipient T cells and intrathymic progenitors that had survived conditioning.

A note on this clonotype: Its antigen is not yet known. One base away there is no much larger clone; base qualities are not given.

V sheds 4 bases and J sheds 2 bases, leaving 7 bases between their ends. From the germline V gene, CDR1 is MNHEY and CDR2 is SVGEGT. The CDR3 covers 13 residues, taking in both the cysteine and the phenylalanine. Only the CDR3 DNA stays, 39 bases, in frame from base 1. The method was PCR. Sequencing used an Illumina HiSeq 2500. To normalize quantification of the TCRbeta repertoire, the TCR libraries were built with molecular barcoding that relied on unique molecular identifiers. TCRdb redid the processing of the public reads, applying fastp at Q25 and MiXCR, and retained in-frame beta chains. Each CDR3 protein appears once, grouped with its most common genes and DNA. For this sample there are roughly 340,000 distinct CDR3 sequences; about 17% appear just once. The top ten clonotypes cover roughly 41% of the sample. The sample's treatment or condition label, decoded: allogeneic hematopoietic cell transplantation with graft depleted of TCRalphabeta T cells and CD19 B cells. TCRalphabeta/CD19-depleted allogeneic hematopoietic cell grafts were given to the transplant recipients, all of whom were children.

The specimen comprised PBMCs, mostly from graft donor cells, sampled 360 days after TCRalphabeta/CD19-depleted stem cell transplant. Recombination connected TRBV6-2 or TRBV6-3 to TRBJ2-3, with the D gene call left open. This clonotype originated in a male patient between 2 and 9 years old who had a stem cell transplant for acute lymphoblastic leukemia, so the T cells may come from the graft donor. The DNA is TGTGCCAGCAGTTCTACTTTCACAGATACGCAGTATTTT. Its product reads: CASSSTFTDTQYF.